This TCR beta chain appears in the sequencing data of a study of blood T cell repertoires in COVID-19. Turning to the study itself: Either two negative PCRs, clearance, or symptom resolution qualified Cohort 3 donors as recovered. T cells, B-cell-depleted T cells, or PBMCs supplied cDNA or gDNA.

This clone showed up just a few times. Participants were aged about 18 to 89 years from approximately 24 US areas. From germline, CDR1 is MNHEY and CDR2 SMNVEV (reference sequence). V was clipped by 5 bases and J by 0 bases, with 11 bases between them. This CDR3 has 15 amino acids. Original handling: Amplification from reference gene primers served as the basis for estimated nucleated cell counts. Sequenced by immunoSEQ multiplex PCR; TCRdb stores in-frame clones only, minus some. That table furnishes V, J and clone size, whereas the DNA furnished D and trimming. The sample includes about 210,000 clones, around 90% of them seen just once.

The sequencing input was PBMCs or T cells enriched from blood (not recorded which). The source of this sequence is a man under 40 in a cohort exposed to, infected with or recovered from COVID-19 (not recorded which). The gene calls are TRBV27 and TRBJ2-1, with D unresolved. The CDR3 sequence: CASSNVESSYNEQFF. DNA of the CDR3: TGTGCCAGCAGTAACGTGGAGAGCTCCTACAATGAGCAGTTCTTC.